Listed below are T cell receptor beta chains from one sample, sequenced in a study of tumor-infiltrating lymphocytes in oesophageal squamous cell carcinoma. TCRdb reprocessed the PCR reads via MiXCR and lists one record per CDR3 protein. The data contain 15,000 or so distinct CDR3 sequences, around half of them seen just once; the ten biggest clones take up less than 40%. Sequences were obtained from esophageal tumor tissue. These receptors originate from a female donor with esophageal squamous cell carcinoma. Each CDR3 is given with its conserved first and last residue. The D gene is left open where the match is weak. Clone size appears in some rows only: once, few, many, or a class for an expanded clone.

abundance | j_gene | v_gene | d_gene | CDR3nt | CDR3aa
NA | TRBJ1-6 | TRBV7-2 | NA | TGTGCCAGCAGCTTTTCCAAGGATTCACCCCTCCACTTT | CASSFSKDSPLHF
NA | TRBJ2-1 | TRBV6-1 | NA | TGTGCCAGCAGGCGGGGTGGATACAATGAGCAGTTCTTC | CASRRGGYNEQFF
NA | TRBJ2-1 | TRBV11-2 | NA | TGTGCCAGCAGCCCGATCAACGAGGTCAATGAGCAGTTCTTC | CASSPINEVNEQFF
NA | TRBJ2-1 | TRBV7-2 | TRBD2 | TGTGCCAGCAGCTCCTCCCTGCGACTAGCGGAGACCTACAATGAGCAGTTCTTC | CASSSSLRLAETYNEQFF
few | TRBJ2-3 | TRBV6-6 | TRBD1 | TGTGCCAGCAGTTACGCCGGGACAGGGGGAACAGATACGCAGTATTTT | CASSYAGTGGTDTQYF
NA | TRBJ2-3 | TRBV19 | TRBD2 | TGTGCCAGTAATGGGCGGGAGGGCCAGGATACGCAGTATTTT | CASNGREGQDTQYF
NA | TRBJ2-1 | TRBV7-9 | TRBD2 | TGTGCCAGCAGCTCCGGGACTAGCGGGGGGGGAGAGCAGTTCTTC | CASSSGTSGGGEQFF
NA | TRBJ2-2 | TRBV6-2/TRBV6-3 | TRBD2 | TGTGCCAGCAGTTATAAAATCAGCGGGAGTAGGAGTCCCGGGGAGCTGTTTTTT | CASSYKISGSRSPGELFF
NA | TRBJ2-5 | TRBV7-2 | NA | TGTGCCAGCAGCCTCGAGTTCAGCGAGACCCAGTACTTC | CASSLEFSETQYF
NA | TRBJ2-1 | TRBV12-3/TRBV12-4 | NA | TGTGCCAGCAGTTTAGAAAGCGGACGTTACCATGAGCAGTTCTTC | CASSLESGRYHEQFF
NA | TRBJ2-5 | TRBV11-1 | NA | TGTGCCAGCAGCGCCGTAGGCTCCTACAATGAGCAGTACTTC | CASSAVGSYNEQYF
large | TRBJ2-3 | TRBV7-6 | NA | TGTGCCAGCAGCCCCGGGCTGGGAGATACGCAGTATTTT | CASSPGLGDTQYF
NA | TRBJ2-4 | TRBV7-9 | NA | TGTGCCAGCAGCTTATCCCAGACCCTCAAAAACACTCAGTACTTC | CASSLSQTLKNTQYF
NA | TRBJ2-1 | TRBV6-1 | TRBD1 | TGTGCCAGCACCAAGGACAGGGTGGAGAATGAGCAGTTCTTC | CASTKDRVENEQFF
few | TRBJ2-5 | TRBV7-8 | NA | TGTGCCAGCAGGGTGGGGTTTTATGAGACCCAGTACTTC | CASRVGFYETQYF
NA | TRBJ2-1 | TRBV7-6 | NA | TGTGCCAGCAGCTTAGCGGGTGTCTACAATGAGCAGTTCTTC | CASSLAGVYNEQFF
NA | TRBJ2-1 | TRBV28 | TRBD2 | TGTGCCAGCAGTATACTAGCGGAGTCCTACAATGAGCAGTTCTTC | CASSILAESYNEQFF
few | TRBJ2-7 | TRBV7-2 | TRBD1 | TGTGCCAGCAGCCAACTCGGACAGGGCTACGAGCAGTACTTC | CASSQLGQGYEQYF
NA | TRBJ1-5 | TRBV20-1 | NA | TGCAGTGCCTCAAGGGGGGCCCGTCAGCCCCAGCATTTT | CSASRGARQPQHF
NA | TRBJ1-5 | TRBV28 | NA | TGTGCCAGCAGTGATATGGATCAGCCCCAGCATTTT | CASSDMDQPQHF
NA | TRBJ1-1 | TRBV5-6 | TRBD1 | TGTGCCAGCAGCGCCACAGGGGGCACTGAAGCTTTCTTT | CASSATGGTEAFF
NA | TRBJ2-7 | TRBV7-6 | NA | TGTGCCAGCAGTAGGACCCCAGGAACCTACGAGCAGTACTTC | CASSRTPGTYEQYF
few | TRBJ2-7 | TRBV7-6 | TRBD1 | TGTGCCAGCAGCGCTAGGGACAGCTCCTACGAGCAGTACTTC | CASSARDSSYEQYF
NA | TRBJ2-7 | TRBV7-2 | NA | TGTGCCAGCAGCTTAGCGGGAGGTCCCCACGAGCAGTACTTC | CASSLAGGPHEQYF
once | TRBJ2-1 | TRBV28 | NA | TGTGCCAGCAGTTTACGGGGCTACGAGCAGTTCTTC | CASSLRGYEQFF
many | TRBJ2-7 | TRBV6-1 | TRBD1 | TGTGCCAGCAGCACAGGGACAGGAGGAGAGCAGTACTTC | CASSTGTGGEQYF
few | TRBJ2-1 | TRBV24-1 | NA | TGTGCCACCAGTGAAAGGCGGGATCACTACAATGAGCAGTTCTTC | CATSERRDHYNEQFF
few | TRBJ2-3 | TRBV7-6 | NA | TGTGCCAGCAGCTTTAACGGTGGGGATACGCAGTATTTT | CASSFNGGDTQYF
medium-sized | TRBJ1-5 | TRBV7-2 | NA | TGTGCCAGCAGCTTAGTAGCGGCAGGGACGGGACAGCCCCAGCATTTT | CASSLVAAGTGQPQHF
once | TRBJ2-1 | TRBV12-3/TRBV12-4 | TRBD1 | TGTGCCAGCAGTTTTGGGGGACAGGGCGAGCAGTTCTTC | CASSFGGQGEQFF
few | TRBJ2-1 | TRBV12-3/TRBV12-4 | NA | TGTGCCAGCAGTACGTCCGGGTACTACAATGAGCAGTTCTTC | CASSTSGYYNEQFF
NA | TRBJ2-7 | TRBV24-1 | NA | TGTGCCACCATCCACGGAGGGAGTAGGTACGAGCAGTACTTC | CATIHGGSRYEQYF
few | TRBJ1-1 | TRBV12-3/TRBV12-4 | TRBD1 | TGTGCCAGCAGCCGAGGACAGGGAGGGAACACTGAAGCTTTCTTT | CASSRGQGGNTEAFF
few | TRBJ2-5 | TRBV7-2 | TRBD2 | TGTGCCAGCAGCCCCCAAGCGGGGGGGCGACAGGAGACCCAGTACTTC | CASSPQAGGRQETQYF
many | TRBJ2-3 | TRBV7-8 | TRBD2 | TGTGCCAGCAGCCGGACTAGCGGGAGGAGGGGTGGTACAGATACGCAGTATTTT | CASSRTSGRRGGTDTQYF
few | TRBJ2-3 | TRBV7-4 | NA | TGTGCCAGCAGCTTAGCAGCAGGGGGGACAGATACGCAGTATTTT | CASSLAAGGTDTQYF
many | TRBJ1-5 | TRBV7-9 | NA | TGTGCCAGCAGCTTAGGGTACGGAAATCAGCCCCAGCATTTT | CASSLGYGNQPQHF
NA | TRBJ1-2 | TRBV7-2 | NA | TGTGCCAGCAGGTGGATGCAGAGTGGCTACACCTTC | CASRWMQSGYTF
many | TRBJ1-1 | TRBV27 | TRBD1 | TGTGCCAGCAGTTTCGGGCAGGGGGCTGAAGCTTTCTTT | CASSFGQGAEAFF
many | TRBJ2-1 | TRBV5-4 | TRBD2 | TGTGCCAGCAGCGAGGCTAGCGGGAGGAGGTACAATGAGCAGTTCTTC | CASSEASGRRYNEQFF
many | TRBJ2-1 | TRBV5-1 | NA | TGCGCCAGCAGCTTTGAAGCCCCTACGAATGAGCAGTTCTTC | CASSFEAPTNEQFF
few | TRBJ2-7 | TRBV7-2 | TRBD2 | TGTGCCAGCAGCTTATTGCCGGGAGGAACCCAGTACTTC | CASSLLPGGTQYF
once | TRBJ2-1 | TRBV28 | NA | TGTGCCAGCAGTTTTGGCAATGAGGATGAGCAGTTCTTC | CASSFGNEDEQFF
NA | TRBJ2-1 | TRBV7-6 | TRBD2 | TGTGCCAGCAGTGAACTAGCGGCTTCCTACAATGAGCAGTTCTTC | CASSELAASYNEQFF
NA | TRBJ2-5 | TRBV19 | TRBD1 | TGTGCCAGTAGCAGGGGAACAGGGGCAGAGACCCAGTACTTC | CASSRGTGAETQYF
few | TRBJ2-1 | TRBV7-8 | TRBD2 | TGTGCCAGCAGCGTCCGACTAGCTAATGAGCAGTTCTTC | CASSVRLANEQFF
NA | TRBJ1-2 | TRBV27 | NA | TGTGCCAGCAGACCCGGGGGGGATGGCTACACCTTC | CASRPGGDGYTF